A selection of T cell receptor beta chains follows, all from one sample in a study of OX40 agonist ivuxolimab in advanced cancers. This table comes from immunoSEQ multiplex PCR, and its TCRdb copy is limited to in-frame clones, with some not included. This table holds roughly 32,000 clones, roughly 80% found once. The specimen was CD4+ or CD8+ T cells sorted from blood, collected in a trial of the OX40 agonist ivuxolimab. These TCRs come from an adult with an advanced solid tumor such as melanoma, head and neck, liver or kidney cancer. Both conserved end residues are part of each CDR3. D genes are given only for firm matches. Clone size is not always given. Where it is, it says once, few, many or a class for expanded clones.

d_gene: -
v_gene: TRBV14
j_gene: TRBJ1-6
abundance: -
CDR3nt: TGTGCCAGCAGCCCTGAGGGGACTACCTATAATTCACCCCTCCACTTT
CDR3aa: CASSPEGTTYNSPLHF

d_gene: TRBD1
v_gene: TRBV27
j_gene: TRBJ2-1
abundance: -
CDR3nt: TGTGCCAGCAGTTTAGACAGGGACTCCTACAATGAGCAGTTCTTC
CDR3aa: CASSLDRDSYNEQFF

d_gene: TRBD1
v_gene: TRBV5-1
j_gene: TRBJ2-7
abundance: -
CDR3nt: TGCGCCAGCAGCTTGACACCGGGACAGGGAAACGAGCAGTACTTC
CDR3aa: CASSLTPGQGNEQYF

d_gene: -
v_gene: TRBV11-2
j_gene: TRBJ1-3
abundance: few
CDR3nt: TGTGCCAGCAGCTTAGGCAGGGGAAACACCATATATTTT
CDR3aa: CASSLGRGNTIYF

d_gene: TRBD1
v_gene: TRBV5-5
j_gene: TRBJ2-5
abundance: -
CDR3nt: TGTGCCAGCAGCTTGGGAGACAGGGGGCTGCTTCAAGAGACCCAGTACTTC
CDR3aa: CASSLGDRGLLQETQYF

d_gene: -
v_gene: TRBV7-9
j_gene: TRBJ2-1
abundance: -
CDR3nt: TGTGCCAGCAGCTTAGTAAAGGGCTTCTCCGGCTACAATGAGCAGTTCTTC
CDR3aa: CASSLVKGFSGYNEQFF

d_gene: TRBD1
v_gene: TRBV7-9
j_gene: TRBJ1-4
abundance: -
CDR3nt: TGTGCCAGCAGCACCGGGACAGGCGGGGAAAAACTGTTTTTT
CDR3aa: CASSTGTGGEKLFF

d_gene: -
v_gene: TRBV18
j_gene: TRBJ2-7
abundance: -
CDR3nt: TGTGCCAGCTCACCAAGTCAAGAGAGCTCCTACGAGCAGTACTTC
CDR3aa: CASSPSQESSYEQYF

d_gene: TRBD1
v_gene: TRBV7-8
j_gene: TRBJ1-2
abundance: -
CDR3nt: TGTGCCAGCAGACCTTCAGGGGGCCTCTATGGCTACACCTTC
CDR3aa: CASRPSGGLYGYTF

d_gene: TRBD2
v_gene: TRBV25-1
j_gene: TRBJ2-7
abundance: few
CDR3nt: TGTGCCAGCAGTGAGACTAGCGTGTACCGGCAGTACTTC
CDR3aa: CASSETSVYRQYF

d_gene: -
v_gene: TRBV21-1
j_gene: TRBJ1-1
abundance: -
CDR3nt: TGTGCCAGCAGCAAAGAGAACCGCGGGGGCGCGTGGACTGAAGCTTTCTTT
CDR3aa: CASSKENRGGAWTEAFF

d_gene: -
v_gene: TRBV6-5
j_gene: TRBJ2-3
abundance: -
CDR3nt: TGTGCCAGGTTGGGGGCAGGGGTAACAGATACGCAGTATTTT
CDR3aa: CARLGAGVTDTQYF

d_gene: -
v_gene: TRBV6-6
j_gene: TRBJ2-5
abundance: -
CDR3nt: TGTGCCAGCAGCTCCCGGGACAAAGGGGAAGAGACCCAGTACTTC
CDR3aa: CASSSRDKGEETQYF

d_gene: -
v_gene: TRBV19
j_gene: TRBJ2-1
abundance: -
CDR3nt: TGTGCCAGTAGTGCCCTCCCAGCGGCTACCTACAATGAGCAGTTCTTC
CDR3aa: CASSALPAATYNEQFF

d_gene: TRBD2
v_gene: TRBV6-1
j_gene: TRBJ2-3
abundance: -
CDR3nt: TGTGCCAGCGGGGGAGGGAGGGCCGACACAGATACGCAGTATTTT
CDR3aa: CASGGGRADTDTQYF

d_gene: -
v_gene: TRBV9
j_gene: TRBJ1-1
abundance: -
CDR3nt: TGTGCCAGCAGCGAAGGAGTCAGGATGAACACTGAAGCTTTCTTT
CDR3aa: CASSEGVRMNTEAFF

d_gene: -
v_gene: TRBV30
j_gene: TRBJ2-7
abundance: -
CDR3nt: TGTGCCTGGATCTCACAGCTGAGCGAGCAGTACTTC
CDR3aa: CAWISQLSEQYF

d_gene: -
v_gene: TRBV5-5
j_gene: TRBJ2-3
abundance: -
CDR3nt: TGTGCCAGCAGCTCTAGAGGTCCGAGCACAGATACGCAGTATTTT
CDR3aa: CASSSRGPSTDTQYF

d_gene: -
v_gene: TRBV7-9
j_gene: TRBJ1-1
abundance: -
CDR3nt: TGTGCCAGCAGTTACCTCCGGGACAAGGCTTTCTTT
CDR3aa: CASSYLRDKAFF

d_gene: -
v_gene: TRBV11-3
j_gene: TRBJ2-3
abundance: -
CDR3nt: TGTGCCAGCAGTTCAAGGGTGGGAGACACAGATACGCAGTATTTT
CDR3aa: CASSSRVGDTDTQYF

d_gene: -
v_gene: TRBV6-5
j_gene: TRBJ2-3
abundance: -
CDR3nt: TGTGCCAGCAATCAGCCCGCGGATACGCAGTATTTT
CDR3aa: CASNQPADTQYF

d_gene: TRBD2
v_gene: TRBV4-3
j_gene: TRBJ2-2
abundance: -
CDR3nt: TGCGCCAGCAGCCAAGGAATTAGCGGGAGGGCCTCCGGGGAGCTGTTTTTT
CDR3aa: CASSQGISGRASGELFF

d_gene: -
v_gene: TRBV7-9
j_gene: TRBJ2-1
abundance: -
CDR3nt: TGTGCCAGCAGCCCTCACCCAGACGTTGTGCAGTTCTTC
CDR3aa: CASSPHPDVVQFF

d_gene: -
v_gene: TRBV28
j_gene: TRBJ1-2
abundance: once
CDR3nt: TGTGCCAGCAGTTTATTTCGGGGGGCGGATGGCTACACCTTC
CDR3aa: CASSLFRGADGYTF

d_gene: -
v_gene: TRBV18
j_gene: TRBJ2-5
abundance: once
CDR3nt: TGTGCCAGCTCACAGTACCAAGAGACCCAGTACTTC
CDR3aa: CASSQYQETQYF

d_gene: -
v_gene: TRBV15
j_gene: TRBJ1-1
abundance: -
CDR3nt: TGTGCCACCAGCAGACCCGAAAAGAACACTGAAGCTTTCTTT
CDR3aa: CATSRPEKNTEAFF

d_gene: -
v_gene: TRBV7-2
j_gene: TRBJ1-6
abundance: few
CDR3nt: TGTGCCAGCAGCTTAGCGCGCCCCGGACAGAACTATAATTCACCCCTCCACTTT
CDR3aa: CASSLARPGQNYNSPLHF

d_gene: -
v_gene: TRBV5-5
j_gene: TRBJ1-6
abundance: -
CDR3nt: TGTGCCAGCAGCTTGATGGGAAGGGAATCACCCCTCCACTTT
CDR3aa: CASSLMGRESPLHF

d_gene: -
v_gene: TRBV4-1
j_gene: TRBJ2-7
abundance: once
CDR3nt: TGCGCCAGCAGCCCGCGCCCACCGGAGGGCCTTGTCACCTACGAGCAGTACTTC
CDR3aa: CASSPRPPEGLVTYEQYF

d_gene: -
v_gene: TRBV6-5
j_gene: TRBJ1-2
abundance: -
CDR3nt: TGTGCCAGCAGTTTACTGGAAGGGAGCGGCTACACCTTC
CDR3aa: CASSLLEGSGYTF

d_gene: -
v_gene: TRBV19
j_gene: TRBJ2-3
abundance: -
CDR3nt: TGTGCCAGTAGTGAAATGAATACGCAGTATTTT
CDR3aa: CASSEMNTQYF

d_gene: -
v_gene: TRBV11-2
j_gene: TRBJ2-1
abundance: -
CDR3nt: TGTGCCAGCAGTCCCACTATTCTGGGTGAGCAGTTCTTC
CDR3aa: CASSPTILGEQFF

d_gene: TRBD1
v_gene: TRBV28
j_gene: TRBJ1-5
abundance: -
CDR3nt: TGTGCCAGCAGGGGTACAGGGGATAGCAATCAGCCCCAGCATTTT
CDR3aa: CASRGTGDSNQPQHF

d_gene: -
v_gene: TRBV29-1
j_gene: TRBJ2-5
abundance: -
CDR3nt: TGCAGCGTTGGTGAGGCAGGAGGGACCCAGTACTTC
CDR3aa: CSVGEAGGTQYF

d_gene: TRBD1
v_gene: TRBV28
j_gene: TRBJ1-2
abundance: -
CDR3nt: TGTGCCAGCATAGGAGGACAGGGGGCTACTGGCTACACCTTC
CDR3aa: CASIGGQGATGYTF

d_gene: TRBD1
v_gene: TRBV6-6
j_gene: TRBJ2-1
abundance: -
CDR3nt: TGTGCCAGCAGGGGGACAGGGAGTTATCACAATGAGCAGTTCTTC
CDR3aa: CASRGTGSYHNEQFF